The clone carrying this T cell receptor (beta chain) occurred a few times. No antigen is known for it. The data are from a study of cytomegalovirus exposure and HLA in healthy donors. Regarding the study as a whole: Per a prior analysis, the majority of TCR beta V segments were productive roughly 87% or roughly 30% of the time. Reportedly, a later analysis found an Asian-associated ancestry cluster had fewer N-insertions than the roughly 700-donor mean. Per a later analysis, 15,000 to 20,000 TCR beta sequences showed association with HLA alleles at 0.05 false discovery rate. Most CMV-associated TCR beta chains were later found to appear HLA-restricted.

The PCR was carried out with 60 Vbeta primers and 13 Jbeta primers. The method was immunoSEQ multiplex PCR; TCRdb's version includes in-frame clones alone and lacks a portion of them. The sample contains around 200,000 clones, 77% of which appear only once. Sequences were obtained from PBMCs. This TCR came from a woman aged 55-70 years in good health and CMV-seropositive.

CDR3 in amino acids: CASSSDRGAQETQYF. CDR3 coding DNA: TGTGCCAGCAGCTCTGACAGGGGGGCCCAAGAGACCCAGTACTTC. The chain carries TRBV5-4 and TRBJ2-5; 9 bases are shared with TRBD1. Unmatched junction bases numbered 4, after V lost 3 bases and J lost 1 base. In germline, CDR1 is SGHNT, CDR2 YYREEE (reference sequence). There are 15 residues in the CDR3.